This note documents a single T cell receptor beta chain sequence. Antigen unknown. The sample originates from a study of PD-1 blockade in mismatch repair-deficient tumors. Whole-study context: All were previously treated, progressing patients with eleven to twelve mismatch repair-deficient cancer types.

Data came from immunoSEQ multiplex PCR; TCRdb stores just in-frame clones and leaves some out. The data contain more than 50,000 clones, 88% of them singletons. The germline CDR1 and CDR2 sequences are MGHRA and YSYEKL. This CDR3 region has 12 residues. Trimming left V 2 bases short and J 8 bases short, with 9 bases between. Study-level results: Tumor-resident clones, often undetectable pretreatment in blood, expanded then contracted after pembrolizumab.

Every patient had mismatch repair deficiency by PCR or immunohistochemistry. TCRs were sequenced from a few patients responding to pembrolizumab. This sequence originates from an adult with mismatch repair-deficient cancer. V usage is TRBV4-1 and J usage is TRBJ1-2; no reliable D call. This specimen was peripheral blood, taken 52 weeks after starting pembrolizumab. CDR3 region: CASSQISQGYTF. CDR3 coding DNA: TGCGCCAGCAGCCAAATTTCTCAGGGCTACACCTTC.